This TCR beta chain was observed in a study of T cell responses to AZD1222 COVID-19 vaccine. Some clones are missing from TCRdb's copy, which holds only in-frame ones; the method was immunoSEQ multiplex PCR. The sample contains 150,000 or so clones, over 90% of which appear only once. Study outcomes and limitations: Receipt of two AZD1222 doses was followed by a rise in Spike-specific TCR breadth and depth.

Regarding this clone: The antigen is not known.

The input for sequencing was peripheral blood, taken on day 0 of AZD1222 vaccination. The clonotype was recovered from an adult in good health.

Here the CDR3 DNA reads TGCGCCAGCAAGGCGGGGGGTAACACCGGGGAGCTGTTTTTT. Its translation is CASKAGGNTGELFF. The V call is TRBV5-1, the J call TRBJ2-2; the match to TRBD2 covers 8 bases. The trim removed 6 bases at V and 2 bases at J, leaving 3 bases unmatched. The CDR3 spans 14 residues. Germline values: CDR1 SGHRS, CDR2 YFSETQ.